This T cell receptor (beta chain) was profiled in a study of post-analysis software for immune sequencing data. The overall study: The patients showed relapsing-remitting, secondary progressive and progressive-relapsing multiple sclerosis courses.

Overall study findings and caveats: Clustering by F measure revealed strong co-clustering among samples prepared together in one batch. Relative to controls, patients with multiple sclerosis showed significantly lower normalized Chao1 diversity. A few TRBV segments (TRBV5-6, TRBV5-1 and TRBV20-1 among them) occurred more frequently in patients than in controls.

On this clonotype itself: Its antigen remains unknown.

The CDR3 extends over 13 amino acids. Trimming took 2 bases from V and 4 from J, leaving 7 bases between them. Unique molecular identifiers were built into the TCR beta cDNA libraries. When 1 to 10 million T cells were used, they gave about 550,000 cDNA molecules. Via MiXCR, TCRdb re-called the PCR reads, giving one row per CDR3 protein. The sample carries roughly 620,000 distinct CDR3 sequences, roughly 46% recorded once. The sequence was obtained from a girl aged 10 to 17 with multiple sclerosis. The source material was blood. V gene TRBV12-3 or TRBV12-4 combines with J gene TRBJ2-3; D is ambiguous. CDR3 nucleotide sequence: TGTGCCAGCAGTTTACGATACGCAGATACGCAGTATTTT. Its protein is CASSLRYADTQYF.